The TCR beta chain under discussion was sequenced for a study of blood T cell repertoires in COVID-19. How the authors handled the data: Researchers report that nucleated cell counts were estimated from reference gene primer amplification. Assay: immunoSEQ multiplex PCR; the TCRdb copy retains only in-frame clones and omits some. For V, J and clone size, that table is used; D and trimming come from the DNA. This table has approximately 140,000 clones, under 90% appearing once. The TCR sequence derives from a human donor in a cohort sampled during active COVID-19. Sequencing input: peripheral blood.

The CDR3 spells CASGLGTANTYEQYF. In DNA, the CDR3 is TGTGCTAGTGGATTAGGGACAGCCAATACCTACGAGCAGTACTTC. This sequence joins TRBV12-5 and TRBJ2-7; TRBD1 agrees at 7 bases. Germline V gene data show CDR1 as LGHNT and CDR2 as FRNRAP. Trimming removed 6 bases from V and 2 bases from J; junction bases left unmatched: 10. This CDR3 spans 15 amino acids.